The next 20 T cell receptor beta chains were all read from a single sample in a study of T cells in Graves' hyperthyroidism and ophthalmopathy. From RNA transcripts, TCR beta CDR3 regions were amplified. First-round RT-PCR of the TCR CDR3 relied on the HTBI primer set. TCRdb redid the calling of the multiplex PCR reads with MiXCR, one entry per CDR3 protein. The sample holds fewer than 450,000 distinct CDR3 sequences; approximately 18% are singletons and the top ten take around a third. The sample was blood. The receptors were gathered from a woman in her twenties or thirties with Graves' hyperthyroidism that later progressed to Graves' ophthalmopathy.

This clonotype has at least ten counts. The chain uses TRBV20-1 and TRBJ2-5; D is unresolved. V lost 7 bases to trimming and J lost 5 bases, with 8 bases between them. CDR3 size: 10 residues. The germline gives CDR1 DFQATT, CDR2 SNEGSKA (reference sequence). For the CDR3, the DNA is TGCAGTGTTGGAGAGGAGACCCAGTACTTC. This encodes CSVGEETQYF.

This clonotype was found once. J is TRBJ2-3 and V is TRBV27; no reliable D call. Trimming left V 8 bases short and J 0 bases short, with 9 bases between. CDR3 length: 13 residues. Germline lookup yields CDR1 MNHEY and CDR2 SMNVEV (reference sequence). The CDR3: CASRRVSTDTQYF. The CDR3, as DNA: TGTGCCAGCCGAAGAGTTAGCACAGATACGCAGTATTTT.

This clonotype was found many times. The chain employs TRBV5-5 and TRBJ2-1, with 14 bases matching TRBD2. Germline V gene data show CDR1 as SGHKS and CDR2 as YYEKEE (reference sequence). This CDR3 region has 16 residues. J was trimmed by 13 bases and V by 0 bases; bases with no gene match: 9. The CDR3 nucleotides read TGTGCCAGCAGCTTGGGACTAGCGGGAGGGATCCACGAACAGTTCTTC. It is translated as CASSLGLAGGIHEQFF. The complete variable domain, with remaining parts taken from reference TRBV5-5 and TRBJ2-1, reads DAGVTQSPTHLIKTRGQQVTLRCSPISGHKSVSWYQQVLGQGPQFIFQYYEKEERGRGNFPDRFSARQFPNYSSELNVNALLLGDSALYLCASSLGLAGGIHEQFFGPGTRLTVL.

This chain uses TRBV2 with TRBJ2-7, with unresolved D. With 8 bases removed from V and 5 bases from J, the gap between germline ends came to 13 bases. This CDR3 has 12 amino acids. Germline V lookup: CDR1 SNHLY, CDR2 FYNNEI. The chain's CDR3 is CASVEELDEQYF. CDR3 nucleotides: TGTGCCAGCGTAGAGGAGTTGGACGAGCAGTACTTC.

This clonotype was counted ten times or more. V gene TRBV5-1 combines with J gene TRBJ2-3; 7 bases agree with TRBD1. Unmatched junction bases numbered 6, after V lost 3 bases and J lost 2 bases. This CDR3 spans 15 amino acids. CDR1 and CDR2 from the germline V gene are SGHRS and YFSETQ. The CDR3 reads CASSSGQLITDTQYF. DNA for the CDR3: TGCGCCAGCAGCTCGGGACAGTTGATCACAGATACGCAGTATTTT.

There are a few counts of this clonotype. The chain combines TRBV12-3 or TRBV12-4 with TRBJ2-1, with 11 bases aligning to TRBD1. The CDR3 totals 14 residues. With V trimmed by 5 bases and J by 5 bases, 2 bases remained unmatched. CDR3 DNA sequence: TGTGCCAGCAGTCCGGGACAGGGGGACAATGAGCAGTTCTTC. The encoded protein is CASSPGQGDNEQFF.

This clonotype has at least ten counts. The J gene is TRBJ2-5, the V gene TRBV30, with 8 bases aligning to TRBD2. J was trimmed by 5 bases and V by 1 base; bases with no gene match: 12. CDR1 GTSNPN and CDR2 SVGIG come from the germline V gene (reference sequence). This CDR3 region has 16 residues. CDR3 sequence: CAWSAHSGSGGETQYF. In DNA, the CDR3 is TGTGCCTGGAGTGCCCACAGCGGGAGTGGGGGTGAGACCCAGTACTTC.

The rearrangement links TRBV20-1 to TRBJ1-2; 7 bases line up with TRBD1. The germline V gene encodes CDR1 DFQATT and CDR2 SNEGSKA (reference sequence). With 6 bases clipped from V and 7 bases from J, the junction kept 14 bases outside the gene matches. This CDR3 spans 14 amino acids. CDR3 nucleotide sequence: TGCAGTGCCGCCCGACAGGGTGGTTACCGTGGCTACACCTTC. It translates to CSAARQGGYRGYTF.

This clonotype was detected ten times or more. The V call is TRBV3-1, the J call TRBJ2-7; D remains unclear. Germline V CDR1 and CDR2: LGHDT, YNNKEL (reference sequence). Trimming took 1 base from V and 3 from J, leaving 10 bases between them. The CDR3 extends over 14 amino acids. CDR3 loop: CASSQGHTIYEQYF. Here the CDR3 DNA reads TGTGCCAGCAGCCAAGGCCACACCATCTACGAGCAGTACTTC.

This clonotype was seen repeatedly, ten times or more. The chain uses TRBV3-1 and TRBJ2-3, with 10 bases lining up with TRBD2. V gave up 4 bases and J gave up 0 bases; unmatched junction bases: 1. This CDR3 is built from 15 residues. Germline assignment: CDR1 LGHDT and CDR2 YNNKEL (reference sequence). CDR3 amino acids: CASSPTSGSTDTQYF. DNA of the CDR3: TGTGCCAGCAGCCCGACTAGCGGGAGCACAGATACGCAGTATTTT.

This clonotype was recorded many times. The V gene is TRBV7-9, the J gene TRBJ2-3; no clear D gene. In germline, CDR1 is SEHNR, CDR2 FQNEAQ (reference sequence). The CDR3 contains 19 residues. The V gene lost 0 bases and the J gene lost 1 base, with 20 bases spanning the gap. This CDR3 is CASSLADGYRVPGTDTQYF. Written as DNA, the CDR3 is TGTGCCAGCAGCTTAGCGGATGGGTATCGGGTACCGGGCACAGATACGCAGTATTTT. Full variable domain (outside the CDR3, taken from reference TRBV7-9 and TRBJ2-3): DTGVSQNPRHKITKRGQNVTFRCDPISEHNRLYWYRQTLGQGPEFLTYFQNEAQLEKSRLLSDRFSAERPKGSFSTLEIQRTEQGDSAMYLCASSLADGYRVPGTDTQYFGPGTRLTVL.

In DNA form, the CDR3 reads TGCAGCGTTTCGGGCACGGTAGTCACAGATACGCAGTATTTT. Encoded protein: CSVSGTVVTDTQYF. The chain employs TRBV29-1 and TRBJ2-3, with no clear D. The V and J ends lost 5 bases and 2 bases respectively, with 14 bases between them. The CDR3 is made up of 14 amino acids. Per germline, CDR1 SQVTM and CDR2 ANQGSEA.

This clonotype showed up many times. This chain links TRBV5-1 with TRBJ2-2; 10 positions match TRBD2. The CDR3 totals 16 residues. The ends lost 0 bases at V and 5 bases at J; junction bases unmatched: 4. Germline V gene data show CDR1 as SGHRS and CDR2 as YFSETQ. DNA for the CDR3: TGCGCCAGCAGCTTGGTGCCTAGCGGGGGTACCGGGGAGCTGTTTTTT. Its translation is CASSLVPSGGTGELFF.

The chain couples TRBV6-1 to TRBJ1-3, with D maybe TRBD1 (5 bases). The germline V gene encodes CDR1 MNHNS and CDR2 SASEGT. Trimming removed 4 bases from V and 6 bases from J, with 16 bases in between. This CDR3 has 15 residues. In DNA form, the CDR3 reads TGTGCCAGCAGTGCGGACACCGTTGGGATAAACACCATATATTTT. Amino acid sequence: CASSADTVGINTIYF.

Ten or more counts support this clonotype. The chain joins TRBV20-1 to TRBJ2-5; D possibly uses TRBD1 or TRBD2 (7 bases each). Germline-derived CDR1 and CDR2 are DFQATT and SNEGSKA (reference sequence). V was clipped by 2 bases and J by 5 bases, with 18 bases between them. This CDR3 region has 15 residues. The CDR3: CSARYGEGAGETQYF. In nucleotides, the CDR3 is TGCAGTGCTAGATATGGGGAGGGGGCAGGGGAGACCCAGTACTTC.

This clonotype occurred a few times. One base away lies a much larger clone, so this may be a sequencing read error. The genes are TRBV29-1 and TRBJ2-3, with D possibly TRBD2 on 6 matching bases. The CDR3 spans 19 residues. Per germline, CDR1 SQVTM and CDR2 ANQGSEA. V lost 4 bases to trimming and J lost 6 bases, with 32 bases between them. CDR3 region: CSVGLISGSRGRMADTQYF. The DNA of the CDR3 is TGCAGCGTTGGGCTTATAAGCGGTTCGCGGGGTCGGATGGCGGATACGCAGTATTTT.

This clonotype was detected ten times or more. The chain recombines TRBV28 with TRBJ1-2; D is undetermined. Between the trimmed V and J ends, which lost 5 bases and 5 bases, there was a span of 15 bases. CDR1 and CDR2 from the germline V gene are MDHEN and SYDVKM. The CDR3 is 14 amino acids. CDR3 region: CASSPGPASYGYTF. In DNA, the CDR3 is TGTGCCAGCAGTCCGGGTCCAGCCTCTTATGGCTACACCTTC.

The table lists this clonotype with many counts. This rearrangement joins TRBV20-1 to TRBJ2-7, with D perhaps matching TRBD1 (5 bases). Germline values: CDR1 DFQATT, CDR2 SNEGSKA (reference sequence). V lost 3 bases to trimming and J lost 1 base, with 13 bases between them. CDR3 length equals 14 residues. DNA for the CDR3: TGCAGTGCTAGCACCGACAGCGCTTCCTACGAGCAGTACTTC. It encodes CSASTDSASYEQYF.

The table lists this clonotype with many counts. The gene calls are TRBV6-5 and TRBJ1-5, with 9 bases matching TRBD1. From germline, CDR1 is MNHEY and CDR2 SVGAGI. The CDR3 totals 15 residues. The J segment lost 6 bases and the V segment lost 0 bases, leaving 3 bases of the junction unmatched. The CDR3 nucleotides are TGTGCCAGCAGTTACTCCGGGACAGGGATTCAGCCCCAGCATTTT. This codes for CASSYSGTGIQPQHF.

The rearrangement joins TRBV4-1 to TRBJ1-1; D uncertain. Germline lookup yields CDR1 MGHRA and CDR2 YSYEKL. The CDR3 runs 13 residues. V lost 2 bases and J 3 bases, leaving 7 bases between the germline ends. For the CDR3, the DNA is TGCGCCAGCAGCCAACTACGGGACACTGAAGCTTTCTTT. Amino acid sequence: CASSQLRDTEAFF.